This TCR beta chain was sequenced for a study of blood T cell repertoires in COVID-19. CDR1 and CDR2 (germline): MNHEY, SVGAGI. This CDR3 has 15 amino acids. V lost 0 bases to trimming and J lost 1 base, with 6 bases between them. Measured with immunoSEQ multiplex PCR; TCRdb has only the in-frame clones, and not every one. Of about 58,000 clones listed, around 79% are singletons. The sequenced sample was peripheral blood. This TCR came from a human donor in a cohort sampled during active COVID-19. The chain uses TRBV6-5 and TRBJ2-2, with D tentatively TRBD2 (5 bases). The CDR3: CASSYSSGNTGELFF. CDR3 nucleotide sequence: TGTGCCAGCAGTTACTCAAGCGGGAACACCGGGGAGCTGTTTTTT.